The 4 T cell receptor beta chains listed next were all sequenced from one sample in a study of identical twins. TCRdb ran MiXCR on the 5' RACE reads and lists one entry per CDR3 protein. The sample lists about 730,000 distinct CDR3 sequences, 21% occurring once. Another study also made use of these data, one on T cells expressing NK-cell markers.

Sequenced: PBMCs. Receptor source: a woman younger than 35 in good health.

This clonotype was counted ten times or more. The rearrangement joins TRBV6-2 or TRBV6-3 to TRBJ2-7, with D unresolved. With 6 bases removed from V and 2 bases from J, the gap between germline ends came to 11 bases. The CDR3 has 13 amino acids. CDR1 is MNHEY and CDR2 is SVGEGT in the germline V gene. The CDR3 nucleotides read TGTGCCAGCAGCCTGGGGATCCCCTACGAGCAGTACTTC. It translates to CASSLGIPYEQYF.

This rearrangement joins TRBV20-1 to TRBJ2-3, with TRBD2 identical over 8 bases. V was clipped by 7 bases and J by 5 bases; unmatched bases: 11. Germline V gene data show CDR1 as DFQATT and CDR2 as SNEGSKA (reference sequence). The CDR3 covers 14 residues. CDR3 amino acids: CSGIGGALGDTQYF. The DNA of the CDR3 is TGCAGTGGAATCGGGGGGGCCCTCGGAGATACGCAGTATTTT.

This clonotype has only a few counts. This chain connects TRBV12-3 or TRBV12-4 to TRBJ2-5; D is undetermined. V was clipped by 5 bases and J by 4 bases, with 8 bases between them. The CDR3 extends over 12 amino acids. This CDR3 is CASSTLGETQYF. CDR3 DNA: TGTGCCAGCAGTACTTTAGGAGAGACCCAGTACTTC.

The chain recombines TRBV12-3 or TRBV12-4 with TRBJ2-1; tentative D call: TRBD2 (6 bases). The CDR3 is 12 residues long. Trimming removed 6 bases from V and 9 bases from J, with 12 bases in between. In DNA, the CDR3 is TGTGCCAGCAGGACTAGTCTTCGTGAGCAGTTCTTC. Its protein product is CASRTSLREQFF.